This TCR beta chain originates from a study of blood T cell repertoires in COVID-19. Study overall: Some COVID-19 samples were acute and others convalescent; all came from the United States, Italy and Spain. T cells, B-cell-depleted T cells, or PBMCs provided the cDNA or gDNA that served as material.

Repertoires were generated with immunoSEQ multiplex PCR, while TCRdb's copy carries only in-frame clones and drops some. Found here are almost 95,000 clones, around nine tenths of them singletons; the top ten hold roughly 18%. Germline CDR1 and CDR2: LNHDA and SQIVND (reference sequence). The V end was cut by 3 bases, the J end by 4 bases, with 9 bases between. This CDR3 region has 13 residues. The chain links TRBV19 to TRBJ1-1; D unclear. The sample taken for sequencing was peripheral blood. The TCR was taken from a woman between 55 and 75 years old with COVID-19, enrolled during active disease. For the CDR3, the DNA is TGTGCCAGTAGTATGACGGGTAGCACTGAAGCTTTCTTT. Protein product: CASSMTGSTEAFF.